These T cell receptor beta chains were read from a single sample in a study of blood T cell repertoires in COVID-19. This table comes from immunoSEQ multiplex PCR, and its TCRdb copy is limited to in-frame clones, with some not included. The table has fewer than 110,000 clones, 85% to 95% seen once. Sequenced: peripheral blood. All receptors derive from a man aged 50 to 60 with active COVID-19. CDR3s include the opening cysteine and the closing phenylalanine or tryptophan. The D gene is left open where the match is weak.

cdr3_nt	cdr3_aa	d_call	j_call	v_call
TGTGCCAGCAGCCCCCGGACTAGCGGGAGCGGATCCACCGGGGAGCTGTTTTTT	CASSPRTSGSGSTGELFF	TRBD2	TRBJ2-2	TRBV5-5
TGTGCCAGCAGCCTGGGACAGGAGAACACTGAAGCTTTCTTT	CASSLGQENTEAFF	TRBD1	TRBJ1-1	TRBV3-1/TRBV3-2
TGTGCCAGCAGTCGAAAAACGACAGGGGGCTATGGCTACACCTTC	CASSRKTTGGYGYTF	TRBD1	TRBJ1-2	TRBV14
TGTGCCAGCAGTTACTCGGGGCAGAAGAGCTACGAGCAGTACTTC	CASSYSGQKSYEQYF	-	TRBJ2-7	TRBV6-5
TGCGCCAGCAGCTTGGGGGACAGGGGTGGGTCAGCTTTCTTT	CASSLGDRGGSAFF	TRBD1	TRBJ1-1	TRBV5-1
TGTGCCAGCAGCGAGACAGGGGTGAGTGCAACTAATGAAAAACTGTTTTTT	CASSETGVSATNEKLFF	TRBD1	TRBJ1-4	TRBV9
TGCGCCAGCAGCGGAGGACAGGGAAAAGAGACCCAGTACTTC	CASSGGQGKETQYF	TRBD1	TRBJ2-5	TRBV5-1
TGTGCCAGCAGCCCCCCCGGACAATATGGCTACACCTTC	CASSPPGQYGYTF	-	TRBJ1-2	TRBV6-5
TGTGCCAGCCGGGGAGTAAGCAATCAGCCCCAGCATTTT	CASRGVSNQPQHF	-	TRBJ1-5	TRBV28
TGTGCCAGCAGTGAATTCTCGGGAGGTCTAGAGACCCAGTACTTC	CASSEFSGGLETQYF	TRBD2	TRBJ2-5	TRBV25-1
TGCAGTGCCAGACTAGCGCAAACGCAGTATTTT	CSARLAQTQYF	TRBD2	TRBJ2-3	TRBV20-1
TGTGCCAGCAGTTTAAGTGTCTCCCAGGAACTGTTTTTT	CASSLSVSQELFF	-	TRBJ1-4	TRBV27
TGTGCCAGCAGTTTGCGGGATAATTCACCCCTCCACTTT	CASSLRDNSPLHF	-	TRBJ1-6	TRBV28
TGTGCCAGCAGCTTCCCGGGACTAGCTAGTGAGCAGTTCTTC	CASSFPGLASEQFF	TRBD2	TRBJ2-1	TRBV2